This T cell receptor (beta chain) was obtained from a study of T cell responses to AZD1222 COVID-19 vaccine. Regarding this clone: Its specificity is not known.

Sequenced by immunoSEQ multiplex PCR; TCRdb stores in-frame clones only, minus some. The table shows 200,000 or so clones, with more than 75% occurring only once. This CDR3 is 14 amino acids long. Germline lookup yields CDR1 GTSNPN and CDR2 SVGIG (reference sequence). Trimming shortened V by 0 bases and J by 3 bases, and 12 bases separated the two germline ends. Overall study findings and caveats: Spike-specific TCR depth and breadth grew after two AZD1222 doses.

The receptor was isolated from an adult in good health. The genes are TRBV30 and TRBJ2-7, with D perhaps TRBD1 (6 bases). This specimen consisted of peripheral blood, obtained on day 0 of MenACWY control vaccination. The CDR3 DNA reads TGTGCCTGGAGTGTTGGCCAGGGGATCTACGAGCAGTACTTC. This sequence encodes CAWSVGQGIYEQYF. Looking up the rest from reference TRBV30 and TRBJ2-7 gives the full variable domain: SQTIHQWPATLVQPVGSPLSLECTVEGTSNPNLYWYRQAAGRGLQLLFYSVGIGQISSEVPQNLSASRPQDRQFILSSKKLLLSDSGFYLCAWSVGQGIYEQYFGPGTRLTVT.